The TCR beta chain described here comes from a study of beta chain features in type 1 diabetes. Study overall: What patients shared with healthy donors was a similar profile of age, gender and cell yields.

Trimming took off 2 bases at V and 2 bases at J, with 12 bases between the two ends. CDR3 size: 15 residues. CDR1 and CDR2 from the germline V gene are SGHTA and FQGNSA. Reverse transcribing all isolated RNA meant expressed TCRB transcripts were sequenced. Clones were sequenced by immunoSEQ multiplex PCR, and TCRdb holds only the in-frame ones, with some missing. The sample contains more than 300,000 clones, approximately 12% of which appear only once. The source of this sequence is a man between 18 and 35 years old in good health. Sequences were obtained from naive CD4+ T cells from blood. This chain links TRBV7-2 with TRBJ2-5, with D possibly TRBD1 on 6 matching bases. The CDR3 is CASSLIQGRQETQYF. The CDR3 DNA reads as TGTGCCAGCAGCTTAATTCAGGGGCGACAAGAGACCCAGTACTTC. The full variable domain, in which reference TRBV7-2 and TRBJ2-5 provide the parts outside the CDR3, is GAGVSQSPSNKVTEKGKDVELRCDPISGHTALYWYRQSLGQGLEFLIYFQGNSAPDKSGLPSDRFSAERTGGSVSTLTIQRTQQEDSAVYLCASSLIQGRQETQYFGPGTRLLVL.